Following are 23 T cell receptor beta chains from one sample sequenced in a study of cytomegalovirus exposure and HLA in healthy donors. TCRdb keeps only in-frame clones here, not all; method: immunoSEQ multiplex PCR. The sample consists of about 38,000 clones, about 93% of them appearing once. Sequencing used PBMCs. These receptors all come from a man younger than 35 in good health and CMV-seronegative.

This sequence joins TRBV7-2 and TRBJ2-1; 8 nucleotides align to TRBD2. In germline, CDR1 is SGHTA, CDR2 FQGNSA. V trimming: 5 bases; J trimming: 2 bases; junction bases outside the gene matches: 8. The CDR3 sequence is 16 residues long. The CDR3 DNA follows: TGTGCCAGCAGCCAACGGGGGGGGGCCACCTACAATGAGCAGTTCTTC. This sequence encodes CASSQRGGATYNEQFF.

This clone was detected once. CDR3 coding DNA: TGTGCCAGTAATCCAAGTACAGGTCCAGATACGCAGTATTTT. Its translation is CASNPSTGPDTQYF. The chain carries TRBV5-4 and TRBJ2-3, with D possibly TRBD1 on 5 matching bases. The germline CDR1 and CDR2 sequences are SGHNT and YYREEE (reference sequence). V was shortened by 8 bases and J by 4 bases, with 17 bases between the two germline ends. CDR3 length equals 14 residues.

This chain links TRBV23-1 with TRBJ2-7, with D possibly TRBD1 on 5 matching bases. TRBV23-1 falls under the ORF class, with uncertain function. V shed 3 bases and J shed 0 bases, with 9 bases lying between them. CDR3 length: 14 amino acids. CDR3 nucleotide sequence: TGCGCCAGCAGTCAGGGGCCAAGCTCCTACGAGCAGTACTTC. It is translated as CASSQGPSSYEQYF.

The J gene is TRBJ1-3, the V gene TRBV5-4; D remains ambiguous. This CDR3 is built from 16 residues. The V and J ends lost 3 bases and 2 bases respectively, with 15 bases between them. Germline V gene lookup returns CDR1 SGHNT and CDR2 YYREEE (reference sequence). The CDR3 DNA sequence: TGTGCCAGCAGCTCCGAGCTTACCGTACCTGGAAACACCATATATTTT. Amino acid sequence: CASSSELTVPGNTIYF.

The sample holds one count of this clone. The chain has TRBV6-1 and TRBJ2-1; 14 positions agree with TRBD2. The germline V gene has CDR1 MNHNS and CDR2 SASEGT. The CDR3 loop spans 17 amino acids. V lost 0 bases to trimming and J lost 7 bases; unmatched junction nucleotides: 5. CDR3 DNA sequence: TGTGCCAGCAGTGAAGCGATCGGACTAGCGGGGGGAAATGAGCAGTTCTTC. It yields the protein CASSEAIGLAGGNEQFF.

V and J are TRBV29-1 and TRBJ1-2; D might be TRBD1 (6 bases). V lost 3 bases and J 8 bases, leaving 13 bases between the germline ends. The CDR3 runs 12 residues. The germline V gene encodes CDR1 SQVTM and CDR2 ANQGSEA. In DNA form, the CDR3 reads TGCAGCGTTGACAAACAGGGAAGCGGCTACACCTTC. Translated, it gives CSVDKQGSGYTF.

The rearrangement joins TRBV5-4 to TRBJ2-1, with TRBD2 matching over 7 bases. V lost 0 bases and J lost 5; bases outside the gene matches: 8. This CDR3 has 16 amino acids. Per germline, CDR1 SGHNT and CDR2 YYREEE (reference sequence). The chain's CDR3 is CASSLGLAGMNNEQFF. CDR3 nucleotides: TGTGCCAGCAGCTTGGGACTAGCAGGGATGAACAATGAGCAGTTCTTC.

V is TRBV11-2 and J is TRBJ2-1; 8 positions agree with TRBD2. The junction had 9 bases not matched to a gene; V was cut back by 4 bases and J by 7 bases. Germline values: CDR1 SGHAT, CDR2 FQNNGV. CDR3 size: 15 residues. CDR3 sequence reads: CASSSSGSILNEQFF. In DNA form, the CDR3 reads TGTGCCAGCAGCTCGAGCGGGAGCATCCTAAATGAGCAGTTCTTC.

The chain uses TRBV4-2 and TRBJ1-2; a possible D gene is TRBD1 (5 bases). CDR1 LGHNA and CDR2 YNFKEQ come from the germline V gene. Trimming took off 8 bases at V and 4 bases at J, with 17 bases between the two ends. This CDR3 is 14 amino acids long. The CDR3 nucleotides read TGTGCCAGCGAGAGGCAGGGAGGACGCTATGGCTACACCTTC. Protein product: CASERQGGRYGYTF.

The chain recombines TRBV27 with TRBJ1-6; the match to TRBD1 covers 10 bases. Germline-derived CDR1 and CDR2 are MNHEY and SMNVEV (reference sequence). The V and J ends lost 6 bases and 4 bases, in that order; junction bases with no gene match: 3. This CDR3 spans 15 amino acids. The CDR3 loop is CASRLGQGYNSPLHF. CDR3 DNA sequence: TGTGCCAGCAGGCTGGGACAGGGGTATAATTCACCCCTCCACTTT.

The genes are TRBV19 and TRBJ1-1; no clear D gene. The CDR3 has 15 amino acids. Germline CDR1 LNHDA, CDR2 SQIVND (reference sequence). V lost 5 bases to trimming and J lost 1 base, with 14 bases between them. Written as DNA, the CDR3 is TGTGCCAGTAGTTCACTCAAGATTGGGAACACTGAAGCTTTCTTT. This gives the protein CASSSLKIGNTEAFF.

The V call is TRBV6-5, the J call TRBJ2-5, with 9 bases fitting TRBD1. The last part of the DNA fits TRBJ2-7 better; the J call may be wrong. CDR1 is MNHEY and CDR2 is SVGAGI in the germline V gene. CDR3 length equals 16 residues. This CDR3 reads CASSLTDRGITYEQYF. The CDR3 nucleotides are TGTGCCAGCAGTTTAACCGACAGGGGGATAACCTACGAGCAGTACTTC.

The V call is TRBV19, the J call TRBJ1-2; D is unresolved. Germline CDR1 is LNHDA and CDR2 is SQIVND (reference sequence). V dropped 6 bases and J dropped 6 bases, with 11 bases sitting between them. CDR3 length equals 12 residues. CDR3 bases: TGTGCCAGTAGGGCCGGAGGTAATGGCTACACCTTC. Its translation is CASRAGGNGYTF.

The V and J genes are TRBV5-1 and TRBJ1-3; D gene ambiguous. The germline V gene has CDR1 SGHRS and CDR2 YFSETQ. The CDR3 is made up of 15 amino acids. Trimming cost V 4 bases and J 4 bases, with 15 bases left between them. In nucleotides, the CDR3 is TGCGCCAGCAGCCTTGTATCGACGGAGGGAAACACCATATATTTT. Translated, it gives CASSLVSTEGNTIYF.

This chain uses TRBV11-2 with TRBJ2-1; TRBD2 matches at 8 bases. The CDR3 length is 15 residues. CDR1 and CDR2 (germline): SGHAT, FQNNGV. V was pared by 5 bases and J by 5 bases, with 8 bases of the junction left unmatched. CDR3 DNA sequence: TGTGCCAGCAGCGGATCGGGACTAGGCGACAATGAGCAGTTCTTC. Amino acid sequence: CASSGSGLGDNEQFF.

The chain employs TRBV5-1 and TRBJ1-1; 10 positions agree with TRBD1. Looked up from germline, CDR1 is SGHRS and CDR2 is YFSETQ. Trimming took 0 bases from V and 5 from J; bases not matched to a gene: 4. The CDR3 totals 15 residues. CDR3 nucleotides: TGCGCCAGCAGCTTGGGACAGGGGGCGGGAACTGAAGCTTTCTTT. This encodes CASSLGQGAGTEAFF.

CDR3 in amino acids: CASSMGDPANTQYF. CDR3 nucleotide sequence: TGTGCCAGTAGTATGGGAGACCCCGCAAATACGCAGTATTTT. The chain has TRBV19 and TRBJ2-3; D may be TRBD2 (5 bases). Germline CDR1 LNHDA, CDR2 SQIVND (reference sequence). This CDR3 is built from 14 residues. V was cut by 3 bases and J by 7 bases, with 14 bases left in between.

The gene calls are TRBV4-1 and TRBJ1-4; D is unresolved. The CDR3 covers 16 residues. V was shortened by 0 bases and J by 7 bases, with 15 bases between the two germline ends. Germline CDR1 and CDR2: MGHRA and YSYEKL. CDR3 sequence reads: CASSQEAGRVGEKLFF. The CDR3 DNA follows: TGCGCCAGCAGCCAAGAGGCCGGGAGGGTAGGTGAAAAACTGTTTTTT.

The J gene is TRBJ2-7, the V gene TRBV27; no reliable D call. CDR1 is MNHEY and CDR2 is SMNVEV in the germline V gene (reference sequence). The CDR3 is made up of 14 amino acids. Trimming cost V 3 bases and J 1 base, with 10 bases left between them. DNA for the CDR3: TGTGCCAGCAGTTTTTGGGCTGGATCCTACGAGCAGTACTTC. Protein product: CASSFWAGSYEQYF.

This clone was detected a few times. The rearrangement links TRBV5-1 to TRBJ1-1; 9 nucleotides agree with TRBD1. The germline gives CDR1 SGHRS, CDR2 YFSETQ. This CDR3 is built from 17 residues. V lost 2 bases to trimming and J lost 5 bases; unmatched junction nucleotides: 13. The CDR3 region is CASSLKETGQGLTEAFF. DNA for the CDR3: TGCGCCAGCAGCTTAAAGGAAACGGGACAGGGTTTAACTGAAGCTTTCTTT.

CDR3 sequence (DNA): TGTGCCAGCAGCCTAAACGAGGGCTACACCTTC. Translated: CASSLNEGYTF. This sequence joins TRBV6-6 and TRBJ1-2; D unclear. Trimming removed 6 bases from V and 8 bases from J, with 10 bases in between. This CDR3 has 11 residues. Germline CDR1 reads MNHNY; CDR2 reads SVGAGI (reference sequence).

V gene TRBV7-8 combines with J gene TRBJ2-4, with TRBD1 identical over 7 bases. The germline V gene has CDR1 SGHVS and CDR2 FQNEAQ. V dropped 6 bases and J dropped 11; count of bases not matched to a gene: 10. This CDR3 region has 13 residues. The CDR3 nucleotides are TGTGCCAGCAGTTATCCGGGACAGACACTTCAGTACTTC. This sequence encodes CASSYPGQTLQYF.

V usage is TRBV10-2 and J usage is TRBJ1-2; 8 bases agree with TRBD1. Unmatched junction bases numbered 8, after V lost 5 bases and J lost 6 bases. Per the germline V gene, CDR1 is WSHSY and CDR2 is SAAADI. The CDR3 is 14 residues long. In DNA, the CDR3 is TGCGCCAGCAGTAAACTAGGACAGGGAGATGGCTACACCTTC. This sequence encodes CASSKLGQGDGYTF.